This T cell receptor beta chain was identified during a study of CD8 T cells in Susac syndrome. Looking at the study overall: Patients with Susac syndrome had blood drawn and were at that point therapy-naive, on corticosteroids, or on intravenous immunoglobulin alone.

RNA, at about 0.5 to 1 ug, was reverse transcribed with random hexamers. An immunoSEQ multiplex PCR generated amplified TCR beta CDR3 products spanning 54 Vbeta and 13 Jbeta. From the immunoSEQ multiplex PCR reads, TCRdb called clonotypes with MiXCR, one entry per CDR3 protein. The data hold 150,000 to 180,000 distinct CDR3 sequences, with roughly 95% observed a single time. V shed 4 bases and J 6 bases; nucleotides not matched to a gene: 11. This CDR3 contains 16 residues. Germline CDR1 reads SGDLS; CDR2 reads YYNGEE. Points from the study as a whole: The authors found no clonal expansion in Susac syndrome CD4+ T cell repertoires.

Definite or probable Susac syndrome was diagnosed using recently defined diagnostic criteria. This clonotype was recorded once. Its antigen is still unknown. The receptor's source is a human donor with Susac syndrome. The sample consisted of CD4+ T cells from PBMCs. V is TRBV9 and J is TRBJ2-3, with 10 bases matching TRBD1. This chain's CDR3 is CASSPRRTGGLDTQYF. The CDR3 DNA sequence: TGTGCCAGCAGCCCTAGGCGGACAGGGGGACTGGATACGCAGTATTTT.